This TCR beta chain was profiled in a study of blood T cell repertoires in COVID-19. Study information: For recovered donors of Cohort 3, there were two negative PCRs, clearance, or symptom resolution. T cells, B-cell-depleted T cells, or PBMCs provided the cDNA or gDNA that served as material.

Participants, roughly 18 to 89 years old, spanned 25 or so US areas. Measured with immunoSEQ multiplex PCR; TCRdb has only the in-frame clones, and not every one. The sample has fewer than 350,000 clones; about 88% are singletons. Looked up from germline, CDR1 is KGHSH and CDR2 is LQKENI. This CDR3 is built from 14 residues. The junction had 5 bases not matched to a gene; V was cut back by 3 bases and J by 6 bases. The TCR sequence derives from a woman aged 55-70 years in a cohort exposed to, infected with or recovered from COVID-19 (not recorded which). The sample consisted of PBMCs or T cells enriched from blood (not recorded which). The rearrangement uses TRBV18 and TRBJ2-3; 8 bases line up with TRBD2. The CDR3 DNA reads as TGTGCCAGCTCACCGGCCTCTAGCGGGGATACGCAGTATTTT. Translated: CASSPASSGDTQYF.